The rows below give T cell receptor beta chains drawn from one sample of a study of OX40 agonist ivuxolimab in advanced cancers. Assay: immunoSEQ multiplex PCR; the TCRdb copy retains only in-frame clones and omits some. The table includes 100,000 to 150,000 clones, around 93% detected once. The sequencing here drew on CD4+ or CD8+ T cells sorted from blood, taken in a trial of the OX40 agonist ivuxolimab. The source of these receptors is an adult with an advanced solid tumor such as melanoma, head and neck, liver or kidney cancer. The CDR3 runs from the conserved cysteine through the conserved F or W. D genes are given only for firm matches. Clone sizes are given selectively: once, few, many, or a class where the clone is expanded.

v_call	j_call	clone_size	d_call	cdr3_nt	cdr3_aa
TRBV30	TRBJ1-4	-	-	TGTGCCTCCGGAGGCCGGAATGAAAAACTGTTTTTT	CASGGRNEKLFF
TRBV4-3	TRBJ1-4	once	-	TGCGCCAGCAGCCGAGAAGGATTAACTAATGAAAAACTGTTTTTT	CASSREGLTNEKLFF
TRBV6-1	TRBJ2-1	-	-	TGTGCCAGCACGGTACACCCAAATGAGCAGTTCTTC	CASTVHPNEQFF
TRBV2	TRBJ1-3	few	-	TGTGCCAGCAGCCTTATCTCTGGAAACACCATATATTTT	CASSLISGNTIYF
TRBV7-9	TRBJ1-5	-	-	TGTGCCAGCAGCTTAGCAATATCGCCGCGAAATCAGCCCCAGCATTTT	CASSLAISPRNQPQHF
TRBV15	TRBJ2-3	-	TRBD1	TGTGCCACCAGCACCAACAGGGGAAGTACAGATACGCAGTATTTT	CATSTNRGSTDTQYF
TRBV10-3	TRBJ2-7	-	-	TGTGCCATCAGTGATAGGGGGGGCGAGCAGTACTTC	CAISDRGGEQYF
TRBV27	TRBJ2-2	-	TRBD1	TGTGCCAGCAGAAGTGGACAGGTCCAAACCGGGGAGCTGTTTTTT	CASRSGQVQTGELFF
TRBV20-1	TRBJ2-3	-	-	TGCAGTGCTAGTATCGCTACGCAGTATTTT	CSASIATQYF
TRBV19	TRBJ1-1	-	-	TGTGCCAGTAGTATGCCGACCATTGTCCCCGAACGAAGCACTGAAGCTTTCTTT	CASSMPTIVPERSTEAFF
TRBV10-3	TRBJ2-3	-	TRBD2	TGTGCCATAAAACTAGCGGGAGGGATCACAGATACGCAGTATTTT	CAIKLAGGITDTQYF
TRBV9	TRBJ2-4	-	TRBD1	TGTGCCAGCAGCGTAGATTACGGAGACAGGGCGCTAGCCAAAAACATTCAGTACTTC	CASSVDYGDRALAKNIQYF
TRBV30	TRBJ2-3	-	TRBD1	TGTGCCTGGAAACGGACAGGGGGGGATACGCAGTATTTT	CAWKRTGGDTQYF
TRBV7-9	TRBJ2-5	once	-	TGTGCCAGCAGCTTTAAACAAGAGACCCAGTACTTC	CASSFKQETQYF
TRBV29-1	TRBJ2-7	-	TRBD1	TGCAGCGTTACTCCATATGACAGGGCTAGCTCCTACGAGCAGTACTTC	CSVTPYDRASSYEQYF
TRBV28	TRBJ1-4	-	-	TGTGCCAGCAGTTTCGCGTCAGGGTGGGAAAAACTGTTTTTT	CASSFASGWEKLFF
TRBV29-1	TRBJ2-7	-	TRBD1	TGCAGCGCAGGACAGGGGAGCTCCTACGAGCAGTACTTC	CSAGQGSSYEQYF
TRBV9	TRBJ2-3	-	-	TGTGCCAGCAACCGACAGGCCGCTAGCACAGATACGCAGTATTTT	CASNRQAASTDTQYF
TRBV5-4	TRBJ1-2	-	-	TGTGCCAGCAGCCCCGGACAGAGAACTAACTATGGCTACACCTTC	CASSPGQRTNYGYTF
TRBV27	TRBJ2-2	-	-	TGTGCCAGCAGTTCTTGGACTGACACCGGGGAGCTGTTTTTT	CASSSWTDTGELFF
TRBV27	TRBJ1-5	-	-	TGTGCCAGCAGTCCTCGACGGTTCTATAACAATCAGCCCCAGCATTTT	CASSPRRFYNNQPQHF
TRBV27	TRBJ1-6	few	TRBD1	TGTGCCAGCAAAACCAGCTTACAGGGGCTGTATTCACCCCTCCACTTT	CASKTSLQGLYSPLHF
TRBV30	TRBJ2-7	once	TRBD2	TGTGCCTGGACCCCTAGCGGGAAGATCGACGAGCAGTACTTC	CAWTPSGKIDEQYF
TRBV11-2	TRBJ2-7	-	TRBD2	TGTGCCAGCAGCTTAGATAGGGGACTAGAGTTGGGCTACGAGCAGTACTTC	CASSLDRGLELGYEQYF
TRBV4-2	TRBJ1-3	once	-	TGTGCCAGCAGCCAAGATAGCGGTTTTTTGGCTGGAAACACCATATATTTT	CASSQDSGFLAGNTIYF
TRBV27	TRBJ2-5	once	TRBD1	TGTGCCAGCAGTTTTTTGACAGGGGGCCAAGAGACCCAGTACTTC	CASSFLTGGQETQYF
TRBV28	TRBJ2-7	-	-	TGTGCCAGCAGTTTAGATGGCGGCTCCTACGAGCAGTACTTC	CASSLDGGSYEQYF
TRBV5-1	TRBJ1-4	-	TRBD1	TGCGCCAGCACCTTAGGGACAGGGGGCGATGAAAAACTGTTTTTT	CASTLGTGGDEKLFF
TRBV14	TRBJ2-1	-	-	TGTGCCAGCAGCCAAGAGGGTACTGTAAGGGGCAATGAGCAGTTCTTC	CASSQEGTVRGNEQFF
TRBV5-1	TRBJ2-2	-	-	TGCGCCAGCAGCTTGGCTTGGCTTGCGAACACCGGGGAGCTGTTTTTT	CASSLAWLANTGELFF
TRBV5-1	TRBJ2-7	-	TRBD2	TGCGCCAGCAGACCGGGACTAGCGGGGGACGAGCAGTACTTC	CASRPGLAGDEQYF
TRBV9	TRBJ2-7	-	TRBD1	TGTGCCAGCAGCTCGGGACAGGGGATTCGCTACGAGCAGTACTTC	CASSSGQGIRYEQYF
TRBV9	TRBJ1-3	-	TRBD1	TGTGCCAGCAGCGTAGCGACAGGGGGGTACTCGGGAAACACCATATATTTT	CASSVATGGYSGNTIYF
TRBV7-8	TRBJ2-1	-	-	TGTGCCAGCAGCTTAGGTGGGCGGGGCAATGAGCAGTTCTTC	CASSLGGRGNEQFF
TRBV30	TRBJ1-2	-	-	TGTGCCTGGAGTGAGGGCGTGAGAAACTATGGCTACACCTTC	CAWSEGVRNYGYTF
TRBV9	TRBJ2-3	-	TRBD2	TGTGCCAGCAGCGGAGGAGGGCCCGGGAGGGCGGATACGCAGTATTTT	CASSGGGPGRADTQYF
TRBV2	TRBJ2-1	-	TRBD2	TGTGCCAGCAGACCGCTGACTAGCGGGAGGTTCTTC	CASRPLTSGRFF
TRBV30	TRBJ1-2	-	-	TGTGCCTGGAGTGCGGGGAACTATGGCTACACCTTC	CAWSAGNYGYTF
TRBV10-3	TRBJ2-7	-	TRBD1	TGTGCCATCAGTAGGGACAGACAGTCCTACGAGCAGTACTTC	CAISRDRQSYEQYF
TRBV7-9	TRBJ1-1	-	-	TGTGCCAGCAGCTTAGCGGTGTATAACACTGAAGCTTTCTTT	CASSLAVYNTEAFF
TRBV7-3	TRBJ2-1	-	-	TGTGCCAGCAGCCCGCCGGGTCTCACCAACAATGAGCAGTTCTTC	CASSPPGLTNNEQFF
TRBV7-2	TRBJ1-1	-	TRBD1	TGTGCCAGCAGCCTGGACAGGGGGACTGAAGCTTTCTTT	CASSLDRGTEAFF